Sequencing of this T cell receptor beta chain was carried out in a study of cytomegalovirus exposure and HLA in healthy donors. Both 60 Vbeta primers and 13 Jbeta primers went into the PCR. Here immunoSEQ multiplex PCR was the method, and the copy in TCRdb shows in-frame clones only, minus some. The sample yields 280,000 or so clones, 80% to 90% seen once. The CDR3 has 14 amino acids. Germline lookup yields CDR1 LNHDA and CDR2 SQIVND (reference sequence). Between the trimmed V and J ends, which lost 3 bases and 1 base, there was a span of 8 bases. The chain uses TRBV19 and TRBJ2-3, with D perhaps TRBD1 (5 bases). Material for sequencing was PBMCs. The clonotype originates from a woman under 30 in good health and CMV-seronegative. The CDR3 region has the DNA TGTGCCAGTAGTATCAAACAGGGCACAGATACGCAGTATTTT. Amino acid sequence: CASSIKQGTDTQYF.